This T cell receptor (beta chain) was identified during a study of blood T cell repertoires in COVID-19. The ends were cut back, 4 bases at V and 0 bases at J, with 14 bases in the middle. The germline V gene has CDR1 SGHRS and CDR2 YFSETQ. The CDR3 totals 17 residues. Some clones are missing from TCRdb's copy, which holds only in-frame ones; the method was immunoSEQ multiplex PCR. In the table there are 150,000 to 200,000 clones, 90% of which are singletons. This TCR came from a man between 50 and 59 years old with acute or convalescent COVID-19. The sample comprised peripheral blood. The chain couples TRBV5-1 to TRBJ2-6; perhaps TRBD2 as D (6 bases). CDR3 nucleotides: TGCGCCAGCAGCGCCGGGGGAGACTTCTCTGGGGCCAACGTCCTGACTTTC. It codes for CASSAGGDFSGANVLTF.